The present entry profiles one T cell receptor (beta chain) with its context. Its antigen is still unknown. cDNA synthesis used the whole RNA isolate, giving expressed TCRB sequences. Measured with immunoSEQ multiplex PCR; TCRdb has only the in-frame clones, and not every one. Found here are under 400,000 clones, around 20% of them singletons; the top ten hold approximately 0.043%. CD45RO/CCR7/CD25/CD127/CD95/CD27 separated CD4+ naive, central memory, regulatory and stem cell-like memory cells by sorting. This entry comes from a study of beta chain features in type 1 diabetes. Regarding the study as a whole: It was possible that PCR favored shorter templates, equally so in patients and controls. Type 1 diabetes patients showed a moderate but significant shortening of TCRB CDR3s in all four CD4+ subsets. Compared with healthy donors, patients appeared to share more similar naive, central memory and regulatory TCRB repertoires.

Germline-derived CDR1 and CDR2 are KGHSH and LQKENI. CDR3 length: 15 amino acids. V dropped 3 bases and J dropped 0 bases, with 9 bases sitting between them. Sequenced input: naive CD4+ T cells from blood. This chain links TRBV18 with TRBJ1-3; possibly TRBD1 for D (5 bases). This TCR was sampled from a woman in her late teens or twenties in good health. The CDR3 is CASSPGLSSGNTIYF. The CDR3 nucleotides are TGTGCCAGCTCACCGGGACTCAGCTCTGGAAACACCATATATTTT.